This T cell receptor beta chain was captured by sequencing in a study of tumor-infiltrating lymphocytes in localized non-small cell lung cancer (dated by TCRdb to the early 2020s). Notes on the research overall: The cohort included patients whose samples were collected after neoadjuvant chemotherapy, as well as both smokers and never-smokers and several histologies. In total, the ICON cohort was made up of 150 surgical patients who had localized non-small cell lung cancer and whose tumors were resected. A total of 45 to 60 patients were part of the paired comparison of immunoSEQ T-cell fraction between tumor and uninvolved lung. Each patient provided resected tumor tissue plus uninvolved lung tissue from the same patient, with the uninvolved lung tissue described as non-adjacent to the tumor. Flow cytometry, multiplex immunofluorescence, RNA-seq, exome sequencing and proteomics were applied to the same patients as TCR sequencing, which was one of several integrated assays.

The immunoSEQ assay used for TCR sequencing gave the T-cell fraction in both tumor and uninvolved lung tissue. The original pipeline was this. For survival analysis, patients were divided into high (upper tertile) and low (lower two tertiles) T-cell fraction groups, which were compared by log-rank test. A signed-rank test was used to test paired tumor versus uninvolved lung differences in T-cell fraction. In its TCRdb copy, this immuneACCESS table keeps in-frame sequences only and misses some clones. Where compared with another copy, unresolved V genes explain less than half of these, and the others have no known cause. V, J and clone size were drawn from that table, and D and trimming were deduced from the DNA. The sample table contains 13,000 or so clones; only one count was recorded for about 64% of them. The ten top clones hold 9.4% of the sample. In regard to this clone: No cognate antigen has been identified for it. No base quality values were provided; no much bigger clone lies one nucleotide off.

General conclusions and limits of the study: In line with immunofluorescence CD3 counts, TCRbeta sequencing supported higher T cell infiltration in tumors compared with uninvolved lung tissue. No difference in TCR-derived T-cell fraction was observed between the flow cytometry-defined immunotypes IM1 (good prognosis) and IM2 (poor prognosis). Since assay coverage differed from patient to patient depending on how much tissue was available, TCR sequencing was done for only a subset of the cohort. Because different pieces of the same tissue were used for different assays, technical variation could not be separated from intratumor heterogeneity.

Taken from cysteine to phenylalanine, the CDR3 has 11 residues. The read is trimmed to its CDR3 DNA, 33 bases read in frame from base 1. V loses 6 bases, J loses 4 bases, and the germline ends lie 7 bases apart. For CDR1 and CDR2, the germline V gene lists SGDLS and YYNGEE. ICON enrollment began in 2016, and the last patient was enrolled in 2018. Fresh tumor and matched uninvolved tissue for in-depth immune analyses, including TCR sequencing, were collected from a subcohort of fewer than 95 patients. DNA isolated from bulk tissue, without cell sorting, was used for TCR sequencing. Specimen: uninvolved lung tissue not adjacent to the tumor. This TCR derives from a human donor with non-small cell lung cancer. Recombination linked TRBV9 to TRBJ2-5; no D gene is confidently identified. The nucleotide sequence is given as TGTGCCAGCACCTTGGGAGAGACCCAGTACTTC. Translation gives CASTLGETQYF.